Each of the 9 T cell receptor beta chains below was sequenced from the same sample in a study of shared clonotypes between healthy human individuals. The data were produced by immunoSEQ multiplex PCR, yet TCRdb's version contains in-frame clones alone and is incomplete. The sample consists of more than 2,000,000 clones, about 92% of them appearing once. The specimen was naive CD4+ T cells from PBMCs. Specified subset: CD45RA+ positively selected. Receptor source: a man between 18 and 35 years old in good health. Some clones in this sample may be carry-over from other donors' samples.

The rearrangement uses TRBV19 and TRBJ2-1; 7 bases line up with TRBD2. Germline loops: CDR1 LNHDA, CDR2 SQIVND (reference sequence). The CDR3 runs to 15 residues. V shed 3 bases and J 4 bases; nucleotides not matched to a gene: 6. CDR3 DNA: TGTGCCAGTAGTATTCCTAGCGGCCCATACAATGAGCAGTTCTTC. It is translated as CASSIPSGPYNEQFF.

In DNA form, the CDR3 reads TGTGCCAGCAGTATCAGAGACGAGCAGTACTTC. Residues: CASSIRDEQYF. This chain joins TRBV28 and TRBJ2-7; D remains ambiguous. This CDR3 has 11 amino acids. Germline V CDR1 and CDR2: MDHEN, SYDVKM. The V gene lost 5 bases and the J gene lost 5 bases, with 7 bases spanning the gap.

The rearrangement joins TRBV7-2 to TRBJ1-2; the D gene is possibly TRBD1 (5 bases). Per germline, CDR1 SGHTA and CDR2 FQGNSA. V was shortened by 3 bases and J by 4 bases, with 15 bases between the two germline ends. This CDR3 comprises 15 residues. The CDR3 sequence is CASSFRREASYGYTF. DNA of the CDR3: TGTGCCAGCAGCTTCCGCAGGGAGGCAAGCTATGGCTACACCTTC.

This chain links TRBV5-4 with TRBJ1-2; D is perhaps TRBD1 (5 bases). The CDR3 sequence is 17 residues long. With 4 bases removed from V and 1 base from J, the gap between germline ends came to 20 bases. Germline CDR1 is SGHNT and CDR2 is YYREEE (reference sequence). CDR3 sequence reads: CASSEGTGRSLNYGYTF. The DNA of the CDR3 is TGTGCCAGCAGCGAGGGGACGGGCCGAAGTCTTAACTATGGCTACACCTTC.

This clone is a singleton in its sample. CDR3 coding DNA: TGTGCCAGCTCACCCAATCGGGGCATCGCTTATGGCTACACCTTC. Its protein product is CASSPNRGIAYGYTF. The chain recombines TRBV18 with TRBJ1-2, with TRBD1 as a possible D gene (5 bases). Germline loops: CDR1 KGHSH, CDR2 LQKENI. Trimming removed 3 bases from V and 5 bases from J, with 16 bases in between. The CDR3 has 15 residues.

V usage is TRBV2 and J usage is TRBJ2-7, with 13 bases that match TRBD2. Looked up from germline, CDR1 is SNHLY and CDR2 is FYNNEI. This CDR3 is 16 amino acids long. The trim removed 1 base at V and 6 bases at J, leaving 6 bases unmatched. CDR3 DNA sequence: TGTGCCAGCAGTGAAGGGGGACTAGCGGGATTATTCGAGCAGTACTTC. It specifies CASSEGGLAGLFEQYF.

This chain's CDR3 is CASRSGGASTGELFF. DNA for the CDR3: TGTGCCAGCCGCTCTGGGGGCGCGAGCACCGGGGAGCTGTTTTTT. The chain couples TRBV18 to TRBJ2-2, with a weak D call TRBD1 (6 bases). The germline V gene has CDR1 KGHSH and CDR2 LQKENI. V was trimmed by 8 bases and J by 4 bases, leaving 17 bases between them. The CDR3 is 15 residues long.

The chain is built from TRBV11-2 and TRBJ2-7, with TRBD2 matching over 13 bases. The V segment lost 4 bases and the J segment 6 bases; nucleotides outside the gene matches: 18. The length of the CDR3 is 19 residues. Per germline, CDR1 SGHAT and CDR2 FQNNGV. Written as DNA, the CDR3 is TGTGCCAGCAGCTCCGGACTAGCGGGAGTGATGAATATGTGGGGCGAGCAGTACTTC. This encodes CASSSGLAGVMNMWGEQYF.

The chain has TRBV7-2 and TRBJ2-3; 7 bases map to TRBD2. The CDR3 loop spans 16 amino acids. Germline-derived CDR1 and CDR2 are SGHTA and FQGNSA. The junction had 13 bases not matched to a gene; V was cut back by 6 bases and J by 4 bases. CDR3 in amino acids: CASRPRLAGAPDTQYF. CDR3 DNA: TGTGCCAGCAGACCCCGCCTTGCGGGAGCCCCAGATACGCAGTATTTT.